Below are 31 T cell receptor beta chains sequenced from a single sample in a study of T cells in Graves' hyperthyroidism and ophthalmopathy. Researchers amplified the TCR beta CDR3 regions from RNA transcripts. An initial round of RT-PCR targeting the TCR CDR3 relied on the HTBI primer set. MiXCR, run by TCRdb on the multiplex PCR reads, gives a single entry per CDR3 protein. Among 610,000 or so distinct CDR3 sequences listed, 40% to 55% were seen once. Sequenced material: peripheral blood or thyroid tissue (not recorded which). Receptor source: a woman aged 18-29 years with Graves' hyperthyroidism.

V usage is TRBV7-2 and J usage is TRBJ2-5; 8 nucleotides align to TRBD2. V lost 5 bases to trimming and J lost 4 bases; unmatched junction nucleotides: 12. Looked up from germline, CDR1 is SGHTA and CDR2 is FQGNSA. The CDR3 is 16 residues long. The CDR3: CASSTRVAGGGETQYF. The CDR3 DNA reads TGTGCCAGCAGCACCCGTGTGGCGGGAGGAGGAGAGACCCAGTACTTC.

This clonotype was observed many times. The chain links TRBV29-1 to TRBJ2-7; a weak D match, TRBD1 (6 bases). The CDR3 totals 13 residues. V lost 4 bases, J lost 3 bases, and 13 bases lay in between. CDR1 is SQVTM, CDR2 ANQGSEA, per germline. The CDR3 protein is CSVGRDTYYEQYF. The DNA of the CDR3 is TGCAGCGTTGGTCGGGACACTTACTACGAGCAGTACTTC.

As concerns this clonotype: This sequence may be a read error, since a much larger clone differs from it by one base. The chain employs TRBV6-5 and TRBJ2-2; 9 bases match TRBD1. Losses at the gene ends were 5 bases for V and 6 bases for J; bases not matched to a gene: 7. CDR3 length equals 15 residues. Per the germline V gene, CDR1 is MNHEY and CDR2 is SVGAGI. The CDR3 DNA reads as TGTGCCAGCAGTCGACAGGGGGTTGTCGCCGGGGAGCTGTTTTTT. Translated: CASSRQGVVAGELFF.

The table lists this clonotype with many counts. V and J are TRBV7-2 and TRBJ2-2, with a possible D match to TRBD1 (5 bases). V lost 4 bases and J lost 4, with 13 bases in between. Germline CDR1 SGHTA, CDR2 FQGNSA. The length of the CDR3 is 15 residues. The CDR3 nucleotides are TGTGCCAGCAGCTGGAACAAGGGGCGCACCGGGGAGCTGTTTTTT. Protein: CASSWNKGRTGELFF. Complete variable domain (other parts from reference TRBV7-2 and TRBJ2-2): GAGVSQSPSNKVTEKGKDVELRCDPISGHTALYWYRQSLGQGLEFLIYFQGNSAPDKSGLPSDRFSAERTGGSVSTLTIQRTQQEDSAVYLCASSWNKGRTGELFFGEGSRLTVL.

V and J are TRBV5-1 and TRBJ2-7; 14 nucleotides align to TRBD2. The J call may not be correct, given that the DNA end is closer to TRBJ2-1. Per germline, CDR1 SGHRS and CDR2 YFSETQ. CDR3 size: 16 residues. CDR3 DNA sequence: TGCGCCAGCAGCTTAGCGGGACTAGCGGGAGAAGCGGAGCAGTTCTTC. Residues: CASSLAGLAGEAEQFF.

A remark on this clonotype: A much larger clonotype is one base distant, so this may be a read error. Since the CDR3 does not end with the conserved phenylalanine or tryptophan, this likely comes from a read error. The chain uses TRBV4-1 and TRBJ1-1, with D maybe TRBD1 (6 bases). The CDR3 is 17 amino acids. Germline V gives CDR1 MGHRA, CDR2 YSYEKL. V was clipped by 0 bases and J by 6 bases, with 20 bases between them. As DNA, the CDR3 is TGCGCCAGCAGCCAAGAACTAGATGCCGGGGGCCTGCCTGAAGCTTTCCTT. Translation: CASSQELDAGGLPEAFL.

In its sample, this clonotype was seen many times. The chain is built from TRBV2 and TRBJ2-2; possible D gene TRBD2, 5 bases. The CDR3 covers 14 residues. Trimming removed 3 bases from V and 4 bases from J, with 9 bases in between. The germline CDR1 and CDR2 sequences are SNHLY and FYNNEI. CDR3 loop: CASSEMGSTGELFF. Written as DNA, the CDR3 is TGTGCCAGCAGTGAGATGGGGAGCACCGGGGAGCTGTTTTTT.

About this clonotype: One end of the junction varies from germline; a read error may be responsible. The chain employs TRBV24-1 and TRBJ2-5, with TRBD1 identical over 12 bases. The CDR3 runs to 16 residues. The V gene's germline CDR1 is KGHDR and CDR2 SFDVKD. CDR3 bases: TGTGCCACCAGTAATTTAGGGACAGGGGGCTGGGAGACCCAGTACTTC. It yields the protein CATSNLGTGGWETQYF.

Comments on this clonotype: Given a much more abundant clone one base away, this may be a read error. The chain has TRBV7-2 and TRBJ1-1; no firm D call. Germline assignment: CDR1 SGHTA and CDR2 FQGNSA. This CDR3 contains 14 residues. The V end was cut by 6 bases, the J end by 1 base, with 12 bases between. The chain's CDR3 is CASRSTPANTEAFF. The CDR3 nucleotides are TGTGCCAGCAGATCTACACCTGCGAACACTGAAGCTTTCTTT.

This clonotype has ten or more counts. The CDR3 protein is CASSSPDREKTEAFF. DNA for the CDR3: TGTGCCAGCAGCTCCCCCGACAGGGAAAAGACTGAAGCTTTCTTT. The chain is built from TRBV11-2 and TRBJ1-1; 7 nucleotides match TRBD1. The V gene's germline CDR1 is SGHAT and CDR2 FQNNGV. Losses at the gene ends were 4 bases for V and 5 bases for J; bases not matched to a gene: 10. The CDR3 has 15 amino acids. The variable domain in full, completed from reference TRBV11-2 and TRBJ1-1, reads EAGVAQSPRYKIIEKRQSVAFWCNPISGHATLYWYQQILGQGPKLLIQFQNNGVVDDSQLPKDRFSAERLKGVDSTLKIQPAKLEDSAVYLCASSSPDREKTEAFFGQGTRLTVV.

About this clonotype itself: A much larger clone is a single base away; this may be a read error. As DNA, the CDR3 is TGTGCCAGCGGTTACCGGTTGGGTATCAACTATGGCTACACCTTC. Protein product: CASGYRLGINYGYTF. This chain connects TRBV6-5 to TRBJ1-2; D ambiguous. Germline values: CDR1 MNHEY, CDR2 SVGAGI. The CDR3 is made up of 15 amino acids.

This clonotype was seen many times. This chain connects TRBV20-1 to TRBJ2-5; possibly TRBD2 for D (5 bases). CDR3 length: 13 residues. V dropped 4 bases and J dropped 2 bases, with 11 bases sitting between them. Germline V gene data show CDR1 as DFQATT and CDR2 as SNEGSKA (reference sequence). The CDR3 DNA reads TGCAGTGCTAAAGACGACTATCAAGAGACCCAGTACTTC. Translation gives CSAKDDYQETQYF.

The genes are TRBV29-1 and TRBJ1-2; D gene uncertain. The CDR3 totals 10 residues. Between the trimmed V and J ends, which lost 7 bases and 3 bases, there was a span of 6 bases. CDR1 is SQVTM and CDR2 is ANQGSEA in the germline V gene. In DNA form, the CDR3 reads TGCAGCGGGGGTGACTATGGCTACACCTTC. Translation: CSGGDYGYTF.

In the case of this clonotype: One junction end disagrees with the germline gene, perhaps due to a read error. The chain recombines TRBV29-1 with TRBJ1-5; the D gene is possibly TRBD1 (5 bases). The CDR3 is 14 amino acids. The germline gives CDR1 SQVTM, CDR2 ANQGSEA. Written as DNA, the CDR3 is TGCAGCTTACAAGGGGAACAGGTCAATCAGCCCCAACATTTT. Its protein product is CSLQGEQVNQPQHF. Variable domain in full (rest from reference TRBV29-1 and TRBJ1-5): SAVISQKPSRDICQRGTSLTIQCQVDSQVTMMFWYRQQPGQSLTLIATANQGSEATYESGFVIDKFPISRPNLTFSTLTVSNMSPEDSSIYLCSLQGEQVNQPQHFGDGTRLSIL.

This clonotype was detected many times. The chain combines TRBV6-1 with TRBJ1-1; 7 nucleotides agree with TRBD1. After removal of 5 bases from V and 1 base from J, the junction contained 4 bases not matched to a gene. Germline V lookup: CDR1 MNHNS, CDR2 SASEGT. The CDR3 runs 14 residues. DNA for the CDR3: TGTGCCAGCAGTTACGGGACAGCGAACACTGAAGCTTTCTTT. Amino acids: CASSYGTANTEAFF.

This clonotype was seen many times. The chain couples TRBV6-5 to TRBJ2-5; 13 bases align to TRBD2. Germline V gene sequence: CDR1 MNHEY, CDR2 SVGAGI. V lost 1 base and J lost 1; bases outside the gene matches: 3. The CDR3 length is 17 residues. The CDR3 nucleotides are TGTGCCAGCAGTTACTTGGGACTAGCGGGACGCCAAGAGACCCAGTACTTC. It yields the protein CASSYLGLAGRQETQYF.

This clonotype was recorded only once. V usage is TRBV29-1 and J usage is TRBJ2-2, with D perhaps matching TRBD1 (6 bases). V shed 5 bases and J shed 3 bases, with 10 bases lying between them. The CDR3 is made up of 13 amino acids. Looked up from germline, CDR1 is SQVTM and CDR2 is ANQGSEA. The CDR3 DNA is TGCAGCGTTAGACAGGCGGACACCGGGGAGCTGTTTTTT. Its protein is CSVRQADTGELFF.

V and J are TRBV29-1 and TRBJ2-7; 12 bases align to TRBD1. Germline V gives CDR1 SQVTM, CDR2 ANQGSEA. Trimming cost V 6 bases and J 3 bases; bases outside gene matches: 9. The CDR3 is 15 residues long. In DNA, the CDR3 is TGCAGCGTCTCCGGGACAGGGGGCCCCGACTACGAGCAGTACTTC. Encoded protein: CSVSGTGGPDYEQYF.

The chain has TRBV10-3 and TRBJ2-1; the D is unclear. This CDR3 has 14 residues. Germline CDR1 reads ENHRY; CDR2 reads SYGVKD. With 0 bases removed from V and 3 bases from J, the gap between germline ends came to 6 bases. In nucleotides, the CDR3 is TGTGCCATCAGTGAGTCAAACCTCTACAATGAGCAGTTCTTC. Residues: CAISESNLYNEQFF.

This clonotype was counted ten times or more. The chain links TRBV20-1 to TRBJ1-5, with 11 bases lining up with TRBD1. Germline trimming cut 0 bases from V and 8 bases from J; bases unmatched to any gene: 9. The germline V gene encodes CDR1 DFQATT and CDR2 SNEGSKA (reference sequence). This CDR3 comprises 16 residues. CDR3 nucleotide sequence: TGCAGTGCTAGAGACGTGGGACAGGGGGGGAGAGAGCCCCAGCATTTT. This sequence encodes CSARDVGQGGREPQHF.

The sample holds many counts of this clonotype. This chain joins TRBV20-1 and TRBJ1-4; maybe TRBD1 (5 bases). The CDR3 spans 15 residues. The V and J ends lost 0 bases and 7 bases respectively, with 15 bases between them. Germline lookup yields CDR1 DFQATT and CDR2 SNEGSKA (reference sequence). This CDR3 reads CSARDFGGFGEKLFF. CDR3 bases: TGCAGTGCTAGAGATTTTGGGGGGTTCGGTGAAAAACTGTTTTTT.

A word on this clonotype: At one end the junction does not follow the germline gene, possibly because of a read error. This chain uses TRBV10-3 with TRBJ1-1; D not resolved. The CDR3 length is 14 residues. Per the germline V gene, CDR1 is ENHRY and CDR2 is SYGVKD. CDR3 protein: CAISEGRLNAEAFF. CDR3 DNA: TGTGCCATCAGTGAGGGCAGGTTGAACGCTGAGGCTTTCTTT.

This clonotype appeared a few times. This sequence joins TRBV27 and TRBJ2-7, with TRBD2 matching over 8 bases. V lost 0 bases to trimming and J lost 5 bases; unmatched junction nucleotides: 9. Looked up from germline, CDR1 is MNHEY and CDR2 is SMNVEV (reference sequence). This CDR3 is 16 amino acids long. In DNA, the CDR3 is TGTGCCAGCAGTTTATCGGGGAGCGGGAGACTAAACGAGCAGTACTTC. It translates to CASSLSGSGRLNEQYF.

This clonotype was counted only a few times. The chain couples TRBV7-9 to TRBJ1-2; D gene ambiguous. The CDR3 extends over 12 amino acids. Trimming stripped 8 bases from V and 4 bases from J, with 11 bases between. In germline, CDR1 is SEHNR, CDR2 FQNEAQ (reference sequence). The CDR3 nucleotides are TGTGCCAGCGGCCCACAGAGCTATGGCTACACCTTC. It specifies CASGPQSYGYTF.

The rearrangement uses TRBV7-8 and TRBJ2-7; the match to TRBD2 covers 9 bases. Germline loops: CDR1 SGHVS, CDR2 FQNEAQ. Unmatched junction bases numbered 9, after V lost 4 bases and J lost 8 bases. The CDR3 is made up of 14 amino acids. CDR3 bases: TGTGCCAGCAGCTGGGGAGGCGGGAGGGCCCAGCAGTACTTC. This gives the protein CASSWGGGRAQQYF.

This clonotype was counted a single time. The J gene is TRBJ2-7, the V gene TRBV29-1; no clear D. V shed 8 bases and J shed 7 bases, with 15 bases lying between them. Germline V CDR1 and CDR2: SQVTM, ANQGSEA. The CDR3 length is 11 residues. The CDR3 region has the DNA TGCAGCTCGCGGACCGACCTTGAGCAGTACTTC. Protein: CSSRTDLEQYF.

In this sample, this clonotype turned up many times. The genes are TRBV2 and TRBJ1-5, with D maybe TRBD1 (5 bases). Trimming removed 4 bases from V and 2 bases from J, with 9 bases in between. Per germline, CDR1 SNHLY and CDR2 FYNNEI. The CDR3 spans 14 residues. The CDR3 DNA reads TGTGCCAGCAGTGGGGGCATCCGCAATCAGCCCCAGCATTTT. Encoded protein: CASSGGIRNQPQHF.

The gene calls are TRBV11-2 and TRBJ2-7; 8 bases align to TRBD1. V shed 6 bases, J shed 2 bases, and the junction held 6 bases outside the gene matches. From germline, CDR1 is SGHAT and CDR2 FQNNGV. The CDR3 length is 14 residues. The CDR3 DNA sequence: TGTGCCAGCAGACGACAGGGGTCAACCTACGAGCAGTACTTC. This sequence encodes CASRRQGSTYEQYF.

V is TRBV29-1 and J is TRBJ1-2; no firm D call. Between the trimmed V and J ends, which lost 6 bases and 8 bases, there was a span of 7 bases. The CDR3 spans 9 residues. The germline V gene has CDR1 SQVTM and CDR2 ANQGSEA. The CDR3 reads CSVDLGYTF. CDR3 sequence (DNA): TGCAGCGTCGACCTGGGCTACACCTTC.

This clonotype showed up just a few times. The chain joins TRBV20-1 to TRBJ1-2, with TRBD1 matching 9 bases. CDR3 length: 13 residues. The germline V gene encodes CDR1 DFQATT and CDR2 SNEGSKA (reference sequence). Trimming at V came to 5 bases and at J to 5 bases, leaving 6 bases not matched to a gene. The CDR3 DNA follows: TGCAGTGCTCCCCAGACAGGGGGTTATGGCTACACCTTC. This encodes CSAPQTGGYGYTF.

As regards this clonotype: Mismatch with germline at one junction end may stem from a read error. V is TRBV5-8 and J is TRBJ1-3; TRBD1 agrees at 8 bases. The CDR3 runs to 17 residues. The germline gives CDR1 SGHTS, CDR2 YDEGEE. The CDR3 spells CASSQPPGDRSGNTIYF. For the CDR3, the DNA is TGCGCCAGCAGCCAACCCCCCGGGGACAGGTCTGGAAACACCATATATTTT.